Listed here are 26 T cell receptor beta chains from one sample, sequenced in a study of T cells in localized non-small cell lung cancer. Here immunoSEQ multiplex PCR was the method, and the copy in TCRdb shows in-frame clones only, minus some. The table includes approximately 30,000 clones, 93% detected once. The sequencing here drew on peripheral blood, taken before any cancer treatment. The origin of the receptors is a female donor older than 55 with stage I lung adenocarcinoma.

CDR3 DNA: TGCGCCAGCAGCCAAGCGGGGACAGGGGACACCGGGGAGCTGTTTTTT. Translating gives CASSQAGTGDTGELFF. The V and J genes are TRBV4-3 and TRBJ2-2; 10 bases are a match to TRBD1. The V gene's germline CDR1 is LGHNA and CDR2 YSLEER. Trimming removed 1 base from V and 3 bases from J; junction bases left unmatched: 2. The CDR3 totals 16 residues.

The genes are TRBV19 and TRBJ1-1, with TRBD1 identical over 10 bases. CDR3 length: 15 residues. Germline lookup yields CDR1 LNHDA and CDR2 SQIVND (reference sequence). V lost 10 bases to trimming and J lost 2 bases; unmatched junction nucleotides: 10. The CDR3 is CATRTGGRPNTEAFF. The CDR3 nucleotides are TGTGCCACCCGGACAGGGGGGCGACCTAACACTGAAGCTTTCTTT.

J is TRBJ1-1 and V is TRBV14; D is undetermined. CDR3 length: 13 amino acids. The V gene lost 1 base and the J gene lost 0 bases, with 3 bases spanning the gap. CDR1 is SGHDN and CDR2 is FVKESK in the germline V gene. As DNA, the CDR3 is TGTGCCAGCAGCCAAGTCCTGAACACTGAAGCTTTCTTT. Translation gives CASSQVLNTEAFF.

V and J are TRBV4-3 and TRBJ1-4, with D maybe TRBD1 (5 bases). Trimming took 0 bases from V and 4 from J, leaving 9 bases between them. This CDR3 is 15 amino acids long. In germline, CDR1 is LGHNA, CDR2 YSLEER. The DNA for the CDR3 is TGCGCCAGCAGCCAAGACACAGGAGATAATGAAAAACTGTTTTTT. It specifies CASSQDTGDNEKLFF.

Written as DNA, the CDR3 is TGTGCCAGCAGTTACAAGGGGGCAGCTGGGTATGGCTACACCTTC. It yields the protein CASSYKGAAGYGYTF. The chain combines TRBV6-6 with TRBJ1-2; 7 positions agree with TRBD1. The CDR3 consists of 15 residues. In germline, CDR1 is MNHNY, CDR2 SVGAGI (reference sequence). J lost 5 bases, V lost 2 bases, and 8 bases had no gene match.

The chain recombines TRBV10-2 with TRBJ2-7; D remains unclear. Germline V gene lookup returns CDR1 WSHSY and CDR2 SAAADI. V was shortened by 4 bases and J by 0 bases, with 10 bases between the two germline ends. The CDR3 is made up of 14 amino acids. The CDR3 is CASSVDASSYEQYF. CDR3 nucleotide sequence: TGCGCCAGCAGTGTGGATGCTAGCTCCTACGAGCAGTACTTC.

This rearrangement joins TRBV7-2 to TRBJ2-1, with TRBD1 identical over 8 bases. This CDR3 is 14 amino acids long. Trimming at V came to 5 bases and at J to 3 bases, leaving 3 bases not matched to a gene. The germline V gene encodes CDR1 SGHTA and CDR2 FQGNSA. The CDR3 DNA reads TGTGCCAGCAGCGTACAGGGGGTCTACAATGAGCAGTTCTTC. It yields the protein CASSVQGVYNEQFF.

The V and J genes are TRBV21-1 and TRBJ2-7; the D call TRBD1 from the table was never checked on the DNA. TRBV21-1 is deemed a pseudogene. The CDR3 has 17 residues. CDR3 loop: CASSKLAPEGVGYEQYV. The CDR3 DNA reads as TGTGCCAGCAGCAAATTAGCGCCCGAGGGGGTGGGGTACGAGCAGTACGTC.

The chain has TRBV7-9 and TRBJ1-4, with a tentative D call TRBD1 (5 bases). Germline lookup yields CDR1 SEHNR and CDR2 FQNEAQ (reference sequence). The CDR3 is made up of 14 amino acids. V was pared by 3 bases and J by 8 bases, with 13 bases between. CDR3 protein: CASSFRQGGEKLFF. CDR3 bases: TGTGCCAGCAGCTTTAGGCAGGGTGGCGAAAAACTGTTTTTT.

V gene TRBV28 combines with J gene TRBJ2-1, with 12 bases lining up with TRBD2. V lost 2 bases to trimming and J lost 6 bases; unmatched junction nucleotides: 8. The V gene's germline CDR1 is MDHEN and CDR2 SYDVKM. The CDR3 runs to 17 residues. For the CDR3, the DNA is TGTGCCAGCAGTTTACCCTACTCTAGCGGGGGGGCCAATGAGCAGTTCTTC. Protein: CASSLPYSSGGANEQFF.

The gene calls are TRBV9 and TRBJ2-1; TRBD1 aligns across 9 bases. Per the germline V gene, CDR1 is SGDLS and CDR2 is YYNGEE. V was pared by 4 bases and J by 3 bases, with 5 bases of the junction left unmatched. The CDR3 consists of 15 residues. The DNA for the CDR3 is TGTGCCAGCAGCACGGGACAGGGAAACTACAATGAGCAGTTCTTC. Translated: CASSTGQGNYNEQFF.

This clone was seen just once. The rearrangement joins TRBV19 to TRBJ2-5; TRBD2 aligns across 11 bases. The CDR3 extends over 16 amino acids. CDR1 and CDR2 from the germline V gene are LNHDA and SQIVND (reference sequence). The ends lost 7 bases at V and 1 base at J; junction bases unmatched: 8. CDR3 loop: CASTGTSGLFQETQYF. Here the CDR3 DNA reads TGTGCCAGTACCGGGACTAGCGGACTCTTCCAAGAGACCCAGTACTTC.

In this sample, this clone turned up once. The chain combines TRBV5-6 with TRBJ2-5; no firm D call. CDR3 size: 13 residues. The germline gives CDR1 SGHDT, CDR2 YYEEEE. The V and J ends lost 4 bases and 5 bases respectively, with 12 bases between them. In DNA, the CDR3 is TGTGCCAGCAGCCGAACTTTTGGGGAGACCCAGTACTTC. Translated: CASSRTFGETQYF.

The rearrangement links TRBV11-2 to TRBJ1-2; 8 bases fit TRBD1. This CDR3 is built from 13 residues. V lost 5 bases and J lost 7; bases outside the gene matches: 6. Germline V CDR1 and CDR2: SGHAT, FQNNGV. The DNA of the CDR3 is TGTGCCAGCAGCCTGGACAGGGAGCGTGGCTACACCTTC. This translates into CASSLDRERGYTF.

V gene TRBV14 combines with J gene TRBJ1-2, with D unclear. Germline assignment: CDR1 SGHDN and CDR2 FVKESK. The length of the CDR3 is 14 residues. V gave up 0 bases and J gave up 4 bases, with 9 bases separating them. The CDR3 DNA reads as TGTGCCAGCAGCCAAGACCCCACTGGCTATGGCTACACCTTC. This gives the protein CASSQDPTGYGYTF.

V gene TRBV6-4 combines with J gene TRBJ1-4; D is perhaps TRBD1 (6 bases). Trimming left V 4 bases short and J 0 bases short, with 15 bases between. Per germline, CDR1 MRHNA and CDR2 SNTAGT. CDR3 length: 17 amino acids. DNA of the CDR3: TGTGCCAGCAGTGTTACGACAGGAGCTGCAACTAATGAAAAACTGTTTTTT. Protein product: CASSVTTGAATNEKLFF.

The chain uses TRBV19 and TRBJ1-2; 7 nucleotides line up with TRBD1. The V gene's germline CDR1 is LNHDA and CDR2 SQIVND (reference sequence). The CDR3 is 13 residues long. Unmatched junction bases numbered 2, after V lost 3 bases and J lost 4 bases. The CDR3 loop is CASSIRGSYGYTF. CDR3 coding DNA: TGTGCCAGTAGTATCAGGGGGTCCTATGGCTACACCTTC.

For the CDR3, the DNA is TGTGCCAGCAGCTTGGCCGGCGGGGAGCTGTTTTTT. It yields the protein CASSLAGGELFF. V is TRBV27 and J is TRBJ2-2; D not certain. CDR3 length equals 12 residues. The germline CDR1 and CDR2 sequences are MNHEY and SMNVEV (reference sequence). The V gene lost 6 bases and the J gene lost 7 bases, with 9 bases spanning the gap.

The V call is TRBV5-4, the J call TRBJ2-2; possibly TRBD1 for D (5 bases). V dropped 0 bases and J dropped 4 bases, with 7 bases sitting between them. Per germline, CDR1 SGHNT and CDR2 YYREEE (reference sequence). The CDR3 contains 14 residues. The CDR3 DNA follows: TGTGCCAGCAGCTTGGCGCAGGGCACCGGGGAGCTGTTTTTT. Its translation is CASSLAQGTGELFF.

The V and J genes are TRBV7-8 and TRBJ2-6; D is uncertain. V lost 4 bases and J 1 base, leaving 14 bases between the germline ends. CDR1 is SGHVS, CDR2 FQNEAQ, per germline. CDR3 size: 17 residues. This chain's CDR3 is CASSSGRLRSGANVLTF. The CDR3 DNA reads as TGTGCCAGCAGCTCAGGACGGCTCAGGTCTGGGGCCAACGTCCTGACTTTC.

J is TRBJ1-2 and V is TRBV4-3, with D unclear. Germline CDR1 is LGHNA and CDR2 is YSLEER. CDR3 length: 17 amino acids. V was cut by 0 bases and J by 2 bases, with 16 bases left in between. CDR3 nucleotide sequence: TGCGCCAGCAGCCAAGATTGGTCCGCCGATTTAAACTATGGCTACACCTTC. This translates into CASSQDWSADLNYGYTF.

The chain combines TRBV5-6 with TRBJ1-6; 9 nucleotides agree with TRBD1. The CDR3 is 18 residues long. Germline CDR1 SGHDT, CDR2 YYEEEE. Unmatched junction bases numbered 18, after V lost 4 bases and J lost 10 bases. The CDR3 bases are TGTGCCAGCAGCCTCCGTTGGAAACCGGGACAGGGTAGATCACCCCTCCACTTT. The encoded protein is CASSLRWKPGQGRSPLHF.

J is TRBJ1-4 and V is TRBV28, with D unclear. This CDR3 has 15 amino acids. V lost 5 bases, J lost 4 bases, and 14 bases lay in between. Germline lookup yields CDR1 MDHEN and CDR2 SYDVKM. DNA for the CDR3: TGTGCCAGCAGTACCGAGTGGTTTCGTAATGAAAAACTGTTTTTT. This encodes CASSTEWFRNEKLFF. Drawing the rest from reference TRBV28 and TRBJ1-4, the complete variable domain is DVKVTQSSRYLVKRTGEKVFLECVQDMDHENMFWYRQDPGLGLRLIYFSYDVKMKEKGDIPEGYSVSREKKERFSLILESASTNQTSMYLCASSTEWFRNEKLFFGSGTQLSVL.

The CDR3 sequence: CASSYSGEQPQHF. The CDR3 nucleotides read TGTGCCAGCAGTTACTCAGGGGAACAGCCCCAGCATTTT. The V call is TRBV6-5, the J call TRBJ1-5; TRBD1 might be the D (5 bases). The CDR3 contains 13 residues. Looked up from germline, CDR1 is MNHEY and CDR2 is SVGAGI. The V gene lost 0 bases and the J gene lost 7 bases, with 7 bases spanning the gap.

This clone came up once. This chain uses TRBV19 with TRBJ1-2; D unresolved. CDR1 is LNHDA, CDR2 SQIVND, per germline (reference sequence). Trimming pared 1 base from V and 4 bases from J, leaving 13 bases between. The length of the CDR3 is 15 residues. The CDR3 DNA reads TGTGCCAGTAGTATAGGGGGAACGAAACTCTATGGCTACACCTTC. It specifies CASSIGGTKLYGYTF.

The rearrangement uses TRBV7-5 and TRBJ1-2; the D call TRBD1 from the table was never checked on the DNA. TRBV7-5 is a pseudogene. This CDR3 spans 15 amino acids. Here the CDR3 DNA reads TGTGCCAGAAGCACTCGGACAGGGCTTGGGTATGGCTACACCTTC. Translation gives CARSTRTGLGYGYTF.